Below are 24 T cell receptor beta chains sequenced from a single sample in a study of cytomegalovirus exposure and HLA in healthy donors. Generated by immunoSEQ multiplex PCR, the TCRdb table keeps only in-frame clones and is missing some. The sample consists of about 72,000 clones, around 94% of them appearing once. The sample was PBMCs. These receptors all stem from a woman under 30 in good health and CMV-seropositive.

This chain links TRBV27 with TRBJ2-7; TRBD1 aligns across 8 bases. The CDR3 spans 13 residues. V was clipped by 5 bases and J by 3 bases; unmatched bases: 3. CDR1 is MNHEY and CDR2 is SMNVEV in the germline V gene (reference sequence). The CDR3: CASSLTGDYEQYF. CDR3 coding DNA: TGTGCCAGCAGTCTGACAGGGGACTACGAGCAGTACTTC.

The CDR3 nucleotides are TGTGCCAGCAGGGACCCCCCGGGACTCGACTACGAGCAGTACTTC. Its protein is CASRDPPGLDYEQYF. The chain carries TRBV2 and TRBJ2-7, with D tentatively TRBD2 (6 bases). Trimming shortened V by 6 bases and J by 3 bases, and 18 bases separated the two germline ends. Germline loops: CDR1 SNHLY, CDR2 FYNNEI. There are 15 residues in the CDR3.

The CDR3 nucleotides read TGTGCCAGTAGTAGAACAGGGTTGGGCACTGAAGCTTTCTTT. Its protein is CASSRTGLGTEAFF. The chain has TRBV19 and TRBJ1-1; D is possibly TRBD1 (6 bases). Per germline, CDR1 LNHDA and CDR2 SQIVND (reference sequence). This CDR3 has 14 residues. V was trimmed by 4 bases and J by 4 bases, leaving 13 bases between them.

The V call is TRBV5-6, the J call TRBJ2-1; D might be TRBD2 (6 bases). This CDR3 spans 16 amino acids. Trimming took off 2 bases at V and 6 bases at J, with 18 bases between the two ends. Germline V gene lookup returns CDR1 SGHDT and CDR2 YYEEEE. CDR3 sequence reads: CASSFTPLGGINEQFF. In nucleotides, the CDR3 is TGTGCCAGCAGCTTTACCCCACTCGGAGGGATCAATGAGCAGTTCTTC.

This clone was seen once. This chain links TRBV6-5 with TRBJ1-1; D call uncertain. CDR3 length: 15 residues. CDR1 and CDR2 from the germline V gene are MNHEY and SVGAGI. Trimming removed 0 bases from V and 1 base from J, with 9 bases in between. The CDR3 DNA reads TGTGCCAGCAGTTACTCGGAGAGTGAGAACACTGAAGCTTTCTTT. It codes for CASSYSESENTEAFF.

A few counts support this clone. The chain carries TRBV10-1 and TRBJ1-5; D is unresolved. The V end was cut by 3 bases, the J end by 2 bases, with 2 bases between. In germline, CDR1 is WNHNN, CDR2 SYGVQD (reference sequence). The CDR3 covers 12 residues. Here the CDR3 DNA reads TGCGCCAGCAGTGACGGCAATCAGCCCCAGCATTTT. Translation: CASSDGNQPQHF.

The rearrangement joins TRBV2 to TRBJ2-1; 7 positions agree with TRBD2. V was pared by 1 base and J by 7 bases, with 4 bases of the junction left unmatched. The CDR3 covers 14 residues. Germline V CDR1 and CDR2: SNHLY, FYNNEI. CDR3 sequence reads: CASSEEAGRNEQFF. CDR3 nucleotide sequence: TGTGCCAGCAGTGAAGAAGCCGGGAGGAATGAGCAGTTCTTC.

The chain recombines TRBV4-3 with TRBJ2-6; the match to TRBD1 covers 7 bases. V lost 0 bases and J lost 8; bases outside the gene matches: 1. Germline V gene data show CDR1 as LGHNA and CDR2 as YSLEER. The CDR3 totals 14 residues. The CDR3 sequence: CASSQEQGSNVLTF. The CDR3 nucleotides read TGCGCCAGCAGCCAAGAACAGGGGTCCAACGTCCTGACTTTC.

The rearrangement uses TRBV7-8 and TRBJ2-1, with TRBD2 identical over 10 bases. The CDR3 has 16 amino acids. Germline lookup yields CDR1 SGHVS and CDR2 FQNEAQ. V lost 3 bases to trimming and J lost 7 bases; unmatched junction nucleotides: 9. The CDR3 region has the DNA TGTGCCAGCAGCTTCCTAGCGGGGGTTATAGGGAATGAGCAGTTCTTC. Protein: CASSFLAGVIGNEQFF. The variable domain in full, completed from reference TRBV7-8 and TRBJ2-1, reads GAGVSQSPRYKVAKRGQDVALRCDPISGHVSLFWYQQALGQGPEFLTYFQNEAQLDKSGLPSDRFFAERPEGSVSTLKIQRTQQEDSAVYLCASSFLAGVIGNEQFFGPGTRLTVL.

The chain joins TRBV6-1 to TRBJ1-6; perhaps TRBD1 as D (5 bases). V was clipped by 2 bases and J by 6 bases, with 14 bases between them. CDR1 and CDR2 from the germline V gene are MNHNS and SASEGT. This CDR3 comprises 16 residues. CDR3 bases: TGTGCCAGCAGTGAAAGGGTTGGGGGAGGTAATTCACCCCTCCACTTT. This translates into CASSERVGGGNSPLHF.

The gene calls are TRBV27 and TRBJ2-1; TRBD1 agrees at 7 bases. CDR1 and CDR2 (germline): MNHEY, SMNVEV (reference sequence). Trimming at V came to 8 bases and at J to 7 bases, leaving 8 bases not matched to a gene. The CDR3 has 13 residues. CDR3 in DNA: TGTGCCAGCTCGACAGGGTCTTGGAATGAGCAGTTCTTC. It codes for CASSTGSWNEQFF.

The chain carries TRBV6-5 and TRBJ2-7; 9 bases align to TRBD2. CDR3 size: 14 residues. Germline V gives CDR1 MNHEY, CDR2 SVGAGI. V shed 7 bases, J shed 5 bases, and the junction held 9 bases outside the gene matches. CDR3 nucleotide sequence: TGTGCCAGCACCCGGTTAGCGGGAGAGAACGAGCAGTACTTC. Protein: CASTRLAGENEQYF.

V is TRBV27 and J is TRBJ2-3; 7 positions match TRBD2. CDR3 length: 16 residues. The V segment lost 2 bases and the J segment 2 bases; nucleotides outside the gene matches: 7. CDR1 is MNHEY, CDR2 SMNVEV, per germline (reference sequence). CDR3 nucleotides: TGTGCCAGCAGTTTAATTGGCGGGGGATTCACAGATACGCAGTATTTT. Translating it yields CASSLIGGGFTDTQYF.

The chain is built from TRBV19 and TRBJ2-7; a weak D match, TRBD1 (6 bases). CDR3 length equals 15 residues. V lost 3 bases to trimming and J lost 4 bases, with 16 bases between them. Germline values: CDR1 LNHDA, CDR2 SQIVND (reference sequence). The CDR3: CASSMVLRDTYEQYF. CDR3 DNA: TGTGCCAGTAGTATGGTTCTGAGGGACACGTACGAGCAGTACTTC.

This chain joins TRBV19 and TRBJ2-3; 7 positions agree with TRBD1. J gave up 2 bases and V 7 bases, and 9 bases lay outside the gene matches. Looked up from germline, CDR1 is LNHDA and CDR2 is SQIVND (reference sequence). CDR3 length: 15 residues. CDR3 sequence reads: CASISRGYFTDTQYF. DNA of the CDR3: TGTGCCAGTATCAGCAGGGGGTACTTCACAGATACGCAGTATTTT.

The chain recombines TRBV30 with TRBJ2-3; tentatively, D is TRBD1 (6 bases). The V gene's germline CDR1 is GTSNPN and CDR2 SVGIG (reference sequence). The V and J ends lost 2 bases and 3 bases respectively, with 9 bases between them. The CDR3 spans 13 residues. CDR3 protein: CAWSHRATDTQYF. The CDR3 DNA sequence: TGTGCCTGGAGTCACAGGGCTACAGATACGCAGTATTTT.

The chain carries TRBV27 and TRBJ2-7; TRBD1 might be the D (5 bases). Trimming cost V 7 bases and J 2 bases, with 15 bases left between them. CDR1 MNHEY and CDR2 SMNVEV come from the germline V gene (reference sequence). The CDR3 has 14 residues. CDR3 in amino acids: CASTPRADTYEQYF. DNA of the CDR3: TGTGCCAGCACCCCCAGGGCGGATACCTACGAGCAGTACTTC.

The gene calls are TRBV12-2 and TRBJ1-2; TRBD1 is the table's D call, not checked against the DNA. TRBV12-2 is recorded as a pseudogene. The CDR3 consists of 16 residues. CDR3 in DNA: TGTGCAAGTCGCTCGCAGCAGACACGAAAGACCTATGGCTACACCTTC. The encoded protein is CASRSQQTRKTYGYTF.

This clone was counted a single time. The chain links TRBV4-3 to TRBJ2-1; D is unresolved. The length of the CDR3 is 15 residues. V lost 0 bases, J lost 3 bases, and 9 bases lay in between. Germline V gene data show CDR1 as LGHNA and CDR2 as YSLEER. The DNA for the CDR3 is TGCGCCAGCAGCCAAGATGAGCCAAGCTACAATGAGCAGTTCTTC. Encoded protein: CASSQDEPSYNEQFF.

This rearrangement joins TRBV6-6 to TRBJ1-5; no clear D. The V and J ends lost 2 bases and 0 bases respectively, with 5 bases between them. From germline, CDR1 is MNHNY and CDR2 SVGAGI (reference sequence). This CDR3 is built from 14 residues. CDR3 sequence (DNA): TGTGCCAGCAGTTACCGGGATAGCAATCAGCCCCAGCATTTT. The encoded protein is CASSYRDSNQPQHF.

The table lists this clone with a count of one. The chain recombines TRBV5-5 with TRBJ1-1; D call uncertain. V was trimmed by 4 bases and J by 1 base, leaving 11 bases between them. The germline V gene has CDR1 SGHKS and CDR2 YYEKEE (reference sequence). The length of the CDR3 is 14 residues. The chain's CDR3 is CASSVQASNTEAFF. In DNA, the CDR3 is TGTGCCAGCAGCGTGCAGGCGTCGAACACTGAAGCTTTCTTT.

The chain carries TRBV2 and TRBJ1-5; D might be TRBD1 (6 bases). V lost 6 bases and J 4 bases, leaving 10 bases between the germline ends. Germline-derived CDR1 and CDR2 are SNHLY and FYNNEI. CDR3 length equals 13 residues. The CDR3 is CASRDDRNQPQHF. In DNA, the CDR3 is TGTGCCAGCAGAGACGACAGGAATCAGCCCCAGCATTTT.

The gene calls are TRBV9 and TRBJ2-3, with 7 bases fitting TRBD1. The germline V gene encodes CDR1 SGDLS and CDR2 YYNGEE. CDR3 length: 15 amino acids. The V and J ends lost 4 bases and 1 base, in that order; junction bases with no gene match: 6. CDR3 nucleotides: TGTGCCAGCAGCATCGCAGGGGGTCGCACAGATACGCAGTATTTT. It is translated as CASSIAGGRTDTQYF.

V gene TRBV19 combines with J gene TRBJ2-1; tentatively, D is TRBD2 (5 bases). Germline V CDR1 and CDR2: LNHDA, SQIVND (reference sequence). This CDR3 is 16 amino acids long. V was pared by 2 bases and J by 2 bases, with 13 bases between. CDR3 protein: CASSISAEATYNEQFF. The CDR3 bases are TGTGCCAGTAGTATATCTGCGGAGGCGACCTACAATGAGCAGTTCTTC.